Following are 17 T cell receptor beta chains from one sample sequenced in a study of shared T cell receptors in the human thymus. Measured with immunoSEQ multiplex PCR; TCRdb has only the in-frame clones, and not every one. The sample lists hundreds of thousands of clones; approximately 89% were seen once. The same sample was also used in a study of human thymus T cells.

Sequenced input: thymocytes. The receptor source for this set is a boy under three years old with a congenital heart defect.

There are a few counts of this clone. The DNA for the CDR3 is TGTGCCAGCAGCTTGGTGTACATAGGGGAGGGCTACAATGAGCAGTTCTTC. Its protein is CASSLVYIGEGYNEQFF. The chain combines TRBV5-5 with TRBJ2-1, with 7 positions matching TRBD2. The germline gives CDR1 SGHKS, CDR2 YYEKEE (reference sequence). The CDR3 is made up of 17 amino acids. The ends lost 0 bases at V and 3 bases at J; junction bases unmatched: 9.

This clone has just one count. The chain couples TRBV2 to TRBJ1-1, with D uncertain. The CDR3 contains 14 residues. CDR1 SNHLY and CDR2 FYNNEI come from the germline V gene. The germline V and J ends were trimmed by 8 bases and 7 bases, with 20 bases remaining between them. CDR3 sequence: CASLGKGQPIEAFF. CDR3 DNA: TGTGCCAGCCTGGGCAAAGGCCAACCAATTGAAGCTTTCTTT.

V usage is TRBV28 and J usage is TRBJ1-2; TRBD1 might be the D (5 bases). The CDR3 runs 15 residues. Per the germline V gene, CDR1 is MDHEN and CDR2 is SYDVKM. V was cut by 1 base and J by 2 bases, with 11 bases left in between. CDR3 residues: CASSLFPTENYGYTF. Here the CDR3 DNA reads TGTGCCAGCAGTTTATTCCCGACAGAGAACTATGGCTACACCTTC.

The gene calls are TRBV5-5 and TRBJ1-6; possible D gene TRBD1, 6 bases. CDR3 length: 15 residues. From germline, CDR1 is SGHKS and CDR2 YYEKEE (reference sequence). The V gene lost 3 bases and the J gene lost 9 bases, with 16 bases spanning the gap. CDR3 nucleotides: TGTGCCAGCAGCTCGCCGGGACACATTAGTTCACCCCTCCACTTT. Residues: CASSSPGHISSPLHF.

In this sample, this clone turned up a few times. The chain links TRBV28 to TRBJ1-6; the D is unclear. The CDR3 extends over 14 amino acids. Per the germline V gene, CDR1 is MDHEN and CDR2 is SYDVKM. V lost 7 bases and J 6 bases, leaving 13 bases between the germline ends. CDR3 sequence reads: CASTLKRVNSPLHF. The CDR3 bases are TGTGCCAGCACCCTGAAGAGGGTTAATTCACCCCTCCACTTT. The whole variable domain, filled in from reference TRBV28 and TRBJ1-6, reads DVKVTQSSRYLVKRTGEKVFLECVQDMDHENMFWYRQDPGLGLRLIYFSYDVKMKEKGDIPEGYSVSREKKERFSLILESASTNQTSMYLCASTLKRVNSPLHFGNGTRLTVT.

The rearrangement joins TRBV6-1 to TRBJ2-4; D uncertain. Germline loops: CDR1 MNHNS, CDR2 SASEGT. This CDR3 region has 15 residues. V was pared by 3 bases and J by 3 bases, with 12 bases between. As DNA, the CDR3 is TGTGCCAGCAGTGACGGGTTTCTAGGCAAAAACATTCAGTACTTC. Translating it yields CASSDGFLGKNIQYF.

This chain links TRBV30 with TRBJ2-7; 8 bases align to TRBD2. V trimming: 0 bases; J trimming: 4 bases; junction bases outside the gene matches: 20. Germline-derived CDR1 and CDR2 are GTSNPN and SVGIG (reference sequence). The CDR3 spans 19 residues. CDR3 region: CAWSVRPPGTSGSVYEQYF. The CDR3 DNA reads TGTGCCTGGAGTGTACGCCCCCCTGGTACTAGCGGAAGCGTTTACGAGCAGTACTTC.

The CDR3 coding sequence is TGTGCCACCAGCAGAGCTCTTCGGGGGGGGGCCAGGAACATTCAGTACTTC. It translates to CATSRALRGGARNIQYF. V gene TRBV15 combines with J gene TRBJ2-4; 8 bases agree with TRBD2. The CDR3 totals 17 residues. V was clipped by 1 base and J by 7 bases; unmatched bases: 12. Germline lookup yields CDR1 LNHNV and CDR2 YYDKDF (reference sequence). Complete variable domain (other parts from reference TRBV15 and TRBJ2-4): DAMVIQNPRYQVTQFGKPVTLSCSQTLNHNVMYWYQQKSSQAPKLLFHYYDKDFNNEADTPDNFQSRRPNTSFCFLDIRSPGLGDTAMYLCATSRALRGGARNIQYFGAGTRLSVL.

The CDR3 DNA reads as TGTGCCAGCAGTCCTACTAGCGGGAGGGATGAGCAGTTCTTC. Protein sequence: CASSPTSGRDEQFF. The genes are TRBV6-4 and TRBJ2-1; 13 nucleotides agree with TRBD2. The CDR3 is 14 amino acids. Germline trimming cut 5 bases from V and 8 bases from J; bases unmatched to any gene: 3. Germline V lookup: CDR1 MRHNA, CDR2 SNTAGT.

This chain uses TRBV10-3 with TRBJ2-1, with 13 bases matching TRBD2. CDR3 size: 16 residues. With V trimmed by 5 bases and J by 5 bases, 6 bases remained unmatched. Germline CDR1 is ENHRY and CDR2 is SYGVKD. The CDR3 loop reads CAISLRLAGGDNEQFF. The CDR3 nucleotides read TGTGCCATCAGTCTTCGACTAGCGGGGGGCGACAATGAGCAGTTCTTC.

The chain is built from TRBV28 and TRBJ1-2; no definite D call. The germline CDR1 and CDR2 sequences are MDHEN and SYDVKM. V was clipped by 2 bases and J by 4 bases, with 17 bases between them. The CDR3 contains 16 residues. The CDR3 loop is CASSLPSSFGLYGYTF. The CDR3 DNA reads as TGTGCCAGCAGTTTACCTTCTAGTTTTGGCCTCTATGGCTACACCTTC.

The genes are TRBV7-6 and TRBJ1-1, with D maybe TRBD1 (6 bases). The CDR3 is 16 residues long. The germline V gene encodes CDR1 SGHVS and CDR2 FNYEAQ. The V gene lost 2 bases and the J gene lost 3 bases, with 16 bases spanning the gap. CDR3 in DNA: TGTGCCAGCAGCTTATCAGGGGAAAATACGGACACTGAAGCTTTCTTT. Translating gives CASSLSGENTDTEAFF.

This rearrangement joins TRBV5-6 to TRBJ2-3; TRBD1 aligns across 9 bases. CDR3 length: 15 residues. V trimming: 3 bases; J trimming: 4 bases; junction bases outside the gene matches: 6. In germline, CDR1 is SGHDT, CDR2 YYEEEE. The CDR3 DNA sequence: TGTGCCAGCAGCTCCGGGACAGGGTTTCCAGATACGCAGTATTTT. This sequence encodes CASSSGTGFPDTQYF.

This rearrangement joins TRBV30 to TRBJ2-3; TRBD2 matches at 11 bases. The CDR3 spans 16 residues. Trimming took 0 bases from V and 6 from J; bases not matched to a gene: 8. The germline gives CDR1 GTSNPN, CDR2 SVGIG (reference sequence). The DNA for the CDR3 is TGTGCCTGGAGTGTACCGCTAGCGGGGGGTGAGGATACGCAGTATTTT. This gives the protein CAWSVPLAGGEDTQYF.

The genes are TRBV4-3 and TRBJ2-5; possibly TRBD2 for D (5 bases). The CDR3 has 13 residues. CDR1 and CDR2 from the germline V gene are LGHNA and YSLEER. The V end was cut by 5 bases, the J end by 3 bases, with 10 bases between. CDR3 residues: CASSYRREETQYF. DNA for the CDR3: TGCGCCAGCAGCTACCGGCGGGAAGAGACCCAGTACTTC.

This clone appeared once. The chain is built from TRBV15 and TRBJ1-4, with 8 positions matching TRBD1. The CDR3 consists of 17 residues. The V and J ends lost 4 bases and 4 bases, in that order; junction bases with no gene match: 11. Germline CDR1 reads LNHNV; CDR2 reads YYDKDF (reference sequence). The CDR3 spells CATSNQDRAFVNEKLFF. The CDR3 nucleotides read TGTGCCACCAGCAACCAGGACAGGGCCTTTGTTAATGAAAAACTGTTTTTT.

The chain has TRBV11-2 and TRBJ2-3; 9 bases map to TRBD1. Germline V lookup: CDR1 SGHAT, CDR2 FQNNGV. The CDR3 runs 17 residues. With 2 bases clipped from V and 0 bases from J, the junction kept 6 bases outside the gene matches. The CDR3 protein is CASSLSGQGSSTDTQYF. The CDR3 region has the DNA TGTGCCAGCAGCTTATCGGGACAGGGATCTAGCACAGATACGCAGTATTTT.